These 2 T cell receptor beta chains were sequenced from one sample in a study of regulatory T cells in long-lasting Graves disease. Assembly of TCR beta libraries relied on iRepertoire HTBI primers together with Arm-PCR of CDR3 regions. TCRdb re-derived calls from the multiplex PCR reads in MiXCR, one entry per CDR3 protein. The data show about 340,000 distinct CDR3 sequences, around 20% seen once. Regarding time point: persistent/refractory GD, antithyroid drugs over 5 years with positive TRAb. RNA isolated from PBMCs was used to make the TCR library. The specimen comprised peripheral blood mononuclear cells (PBMCs), sampled when the disease was refractory, from a patient treated with antithyroid drugs. These receptors were obtained from a female donor with Graves disease.

Many counts were recorded for this clonotype. The gene calls are TRBV7-2 and TRBJ1-2; D is possibly TRBD1 (5 bases). V lost 4 bases and J 4 bases, leaving 16 bases between the germline ends. The CDR3 runs to 15 residues. Germline V lookup: CDR1 SGHTA, CDR2 FQGNSA. The CDR3 region is CASSWRGPSAYGYTF. CDR3 nucleotides: TGTGCCAGCAGCTGGAGGGGTCCGTCGGCCTATGGCTACACCTTC.

On this clonotype itself: This clone may be a read error of a much larger clone one base away. V is TRBV28 and J is TRBJ1-1; TRBD1 matches at 8 bases. The CDR3 extends over 15 amino acids. The germline V gene encodes CDR1 MDHEN and CDR2 SYDVKM. CDR3 sequence: CPSSKLPGGAAEAFF. CDR3 bases: TGTCCCAGCAGTAAATTGCCAGGGGGCGCGGCTGAAGCTTTCTTT. Full variable domain (remainder filled in from reference TRBV28 and TRBJ1-1): DVKVTQSSRYLVKRTGEKVFLECVQDMDHENMFWYRQDPGLGLRLIYFSYDVKMKEKGDIPEGYSVSREKKERFSLILESASTNQTSMYLCPSSKLPGGAAEAFFGQGTRLTVV.